Each of the 17 T cell receptor beta chains below was sequenced from the same sample in a study of blood T cell repertoires in COVID-19. Here immunoSEQ multiplex PCR was the method, and the copy in TCRdb shows in-frame clones only, minus some. This repertoire shows approximately 76,000 clones, over 75% found once; its top ten account for around 10%. Material for sequencing was peripheral blood. These receptors originate from a man aged 45-60 years with acute or convalescent COVID-19.

This clone was seen a single time. The chain uses TRBV7-2 and TRBJ1-2, with 10 bases identical to TRBD1. V gave up 4 bases and J gave up 5 bases; unmatched junction bases: 13. The CDR3 length is 17 residues. Germline V gene data show CDR1 as SGHTA and CDR2 as FQGNSA. In DNA form, the CDR3 reads TGTGCCAGCAGCTCAAATGTCCGACAGGGGGCGATATATGGCTACACCTTC. Translating it yields CASSSNVRQGAIYGYTF.

The J gene is TRBJ1-2, the V gene TRBV10-3; no clear D gene. CDR1 ENHRY and CDR2 SYGVKD come from the germline V gene. V lost 0 bases, J lost 1 base, and 12 bases lay in between. This CDR3 spans 16 amino acids. The CDR3 here is CAISESESSFNYGYTF. CDR3 sequence (DNA): TGTGCCATCAGTGAGTCGGAGTCTAGCTTTAACTATGGCTACACCTTC.

This clone was recorded only once. The V call is TRBV2, the J call TRBJ1-5, with 7 nucleotides matching TRBD1. Germline values: CDR1 SNHLY, CDR2 FYNNEI. With 6 bases clipped from V and 6 bases from J, the junction kept 8 bases outside the gene matches. The CDR3 spans 14 residues. For the CDR3, the DNA is TGTGCCAGCAGCGAGACAGGGAATGGTCAGCCCCAGCATTTT. Its protein is CASSETGNGQPQHF. Full variable domain (remainder filled in from reference TRBV2 and TRBJ1-5): EPEVTQTPSHQVTQMGQEVILRCVPISNHLYFYWYRQILGQKVEFLVSFYNNEISEKSEIFDDQFSVERPDGSNFTLKIRSTKLEDSAMYFCASSETGNGQPQHFGDGTRLSIL.

V and J are TRBV5-1 and TRBJ1-2; 8 bases match TRBD1. The CDR3 extends over 14 amino acids. Trimming removed 0 bases from V and 6 bases from J; junction bases left unmatched: 4. Looked up from germline, CDR1 is SGHRS and CDR2 is YFSETQ. The DNA of the CDR3 is TGCGCCAGCAGCTTGGGGACAGGGTATCATGGCTACACCTTC. It codes for CASSLGTGYHGYTF.

This chain joins TRBV4-2 and TRBJ1-1; no definite D call. The CDR3 contains 13 residues. The germline V gene encodes CDR1 LGHNA and CDR2 YNFKEQ. Trimming stripped 6 bases from V and 6 bases from J, with 14 bases between. The DNA for the CDR3 is TGTGCCAGCAGGCTCGCGAGCTCCTCTGAAGCTTTCTTT. It codes for CASRLASSSEAFF.

This clone was observed a handful of times. The chain is built from TRBV7-6 and TRBJ2-2, with 11 bases aligning to TRBD2. Germline V gene sequence: CDR1 SGHVS, CDR2 FNYEAQ. V was clipped by 3 bases and J by 5 bases; unmatched bases: 5. The length of the CDR3 is 16 residues. CDR3 region: CASSLGTSGITGELFF. The DNA of the CDR3 is TGTGCCAGCAGCTTGGGGACTAGCGGAATTACCGGGGAGCTGTTTTTT. Full variable domain (outside the CDR3, taken from reference TRBV7-6 and TRBJ2-2): GAGVSQSPRYKVTKRGQDVALRCDPISGHVSLYWYRQALGQGPEFLTYFNYEAQQDKSGLPNDRFSAERPEGSISTLTIQRTEQRDSAMYRCASSLGTSGITGELFFGEGSRLTVL.

J is TRBJ1-5 and V is TRBV2, with D maybe TRBD1 (6 bases). Germline CDR1 and CDR2: SNHLY and FYNNEI. CDR3 length: 16 residues. V was clipped by 4 bases and J by 1 base, with 14 bases between them. The CDR3 is CASSGPTGTSNQPQHF. The CDR3 DNA reads TGTGCCAGCAGTGGCCCGACCGGGACAAGCAATCAGCCCCAGCATTTT.

V gene TRBV7-6 combines with J gene TRBJ2-3; 8 bases map to TRBD1. The V gene end was trimmed by 1 base and the J gene end by 3 bases; junction bases not matched to a gene: 3. The CDR3 runs to 15 residues. Germline V gene data show CDR1 as SGHVS and CDR2 as FNYEAQ. The CDR3 loop is CASSLVTGVTDTQYF. CDR3 bases: TGTGCCAGCAGCTTAGTGACAGGGGTTACAGATACGCAGTATTTT.

The chain combines TRBV4-3 with TRBJ2-1; perhaps TRBD2 as D (6 bases). This CDR3 has 16 amino acids. V lost 1 base, J lost 3 bases, and 13 bases lay in between. Germline CDR1 and CDR2: LGHNA and YSLEER. CDR3 sequence reads: CASSQGLAENYNEQFF. DNA of the CDR3: TGCGCCAGCAGCCAAGGGTTAGCGGAAAACTACAATGAGCAGTTCTTC.

This rearrangement joins TRBV10-1 to TRBJ2-2; TRBD2 is a possible D gene (6 bases). V dropped 4 bases and J dropped 13 bases, with 22 bases sitting between them. The CDR3 covers 15 residues. Germline CDR1 is WNHNN and CDR2 is SYGVQD (reference sequence). Written as DNA, the CDR3 is TGCGCCAGCAGTGCGTTCGCGGAGGGCCCTAGGGTGCTGTTTTTT. Residues: CASSAFAEGPRVLFF.

V gene TRBV7-3 combines with J gene TRBJ2-1; the D gene is possibly TRBD2 (5 bases). The CDR3 extends over 15 amino acids. Germline CDR1 SGHTA, CDR2 FQGTGA. V was clipped by 2 bases and J by 0 bases, with 8 bases between them. The CDR3 bases are TGTGCCAGCAGCTTAGGAAGCGGCTCCTACAATGAGCAGTTCTTC. Protein sequence: CASSLGSGSYNEQFF.

The rearrangement joins TRBV6-2 or TRBV6-3 to TRBJ1-1; D remains ambiguous. The germline V gene has CDR1 MNHEY and CDR2 SVGEGT. Trimming took 4 bases from V and 5 from J, leaving 11 bases between them. CDR3 size: 13 residues. The CDR3, as DNA: TGTGCCAGCAGTTTACTCTTGGAGACTGAAGCTTTCTTT. Amino acid sequence: CASSLLLETEAFF.

The rearrangement uses TRBV29-1 and TRBJ2-1; 12 nucleotides line up with TRBD2. CDR3 length: 15 amino acids. CDR1 and CDR2 (germline): SQVTM, ANQGSEA. V shed 1 base and J 7 bases; nucleotides not matched to a gene: 5. The CDR3 coding sequence is TGCAGCGTTGAAGGACTAGCGGGGGCCCGGAATGAGCAGTTCTTC. It is translated as CSVEGLAGARNEQFF.

V usage is TRBV28 and J usage is TRBJ1-3; 7 positions agree with TRBD1. Trimming at V came to 5 bases and at J to 0 bases, leaving 4 bases not matched to a gene. CDR1 and CDR2 from the germline V gene are MDHEN and SYDVKM. This CDR3 has 15 residues. CDR3 loop: CASSGQAFSGNTIYF. In DNA form, the CDR3 reads TGTGCCAGCAGTGGACAGGCCTTCTCTGGAAACACCATATATTTT.

The rearrangement links TRBV18 to TRBJ1-1; TRBD1 might be the D (5 bases). V gave up 3 bases and J gave up 0 bases, with 17 bases separating them. The germline V gene encodes CDR1 KGHSH and CDR2 LQKENI. The length of the CDR3 is 17 residues. The CDR3 coding sequence is TGTGCCAGCTCACCTCAGGGTTCCGGGCCCTTGAACACTGAAGCTTTCTTT. It specifies CASSPQGSGPLNTEAFF.

This clone was counted only a few times. The V call is TRBV3-1 (or the pseudogene TRBV3-2), the J call TRBJ1-6; TRBD1 matches at 7 bases. CDR1 and CDR2 from the germline V gene are LGHDT and YNNKEL (reference sequence). V shed 5 bases and J 10 bases; nucleotides not matched to a gene: 11. This CDR3 is 15 amino acids long. CDR3 region: CASSEGTGVRSPLHF. CDR3 sequence (DNA): TGTGCCAGCAGCGAGGGAACAGGGGTTCGATCACCCCTCCACTTT.

This chain connects TRBV4-3 to TRBJ1-6; no clear D. Deletions cut 4 bases from V and 7 bases from J, with 17 bases between. The CDR3 is made up of 16 amino acids. Germline CDR1 reads LGHNA; CDR2 reads YSLEER. The CDR3 reads CASSLGGRQGNSPLHF. The CDR3 coding sequence is TGCGCCAGCAGCCTAGGTGGGAGGCAAGGGAATTCACCCCTCCACTTT.